This T cell receptor (beta chain) was obtained from a study of blood T cell repertoires in COVID-19. On the study more broadly: The United States, Italy and Spain supplied acute and convalescent COVID-19 samples. T cells, B-cell-depleted T cells, or PBMCs provided the cDNA or gDNA that served as material.

Seattle patients were enrolled while actively infected and followed longitudinally. Authors' analysis steps: Estimation of nucleated cell counts relied on the amplification of reference gene primers. Sequencing was performed with immunoSEQ multiplex PCR; in TCRdb, only in-frame clones are kept and a portion is missing. That table supplies the V and J calls and clone size; D and trimming were determined from the DNA. The repertoire holds 220,000 or so clones, 80% to 95% seen once, with 0.7% to 0.85% in the top ten. The specimen was peripheral blood. The source is a man in his 60s with COVID-19, enrolled during active disease.

DNA for the CDR3: TGTGCCAGCAGCTTGGGGGACAGGGGACCAGATACGCAGTATTTT. Its protein product is CASSLGDRGPDTQYF. The V call is TRBV5-6, the J call TRBJ2-3, with 10 positions matching TRBD1. J was trimmed by 4 bases and V by 0 bases; bases with no gene match: 2. The CDR3 runs 15 residues. CDR1 SGHDT and CDR2 YYEEEE come from the germline V gene. Variable domain in full (rest from reference TRBV5-6 and TRBJ2-3): DAGVTQSPTHLIKTRGQQVTLRCSPKSGHDTVSWYQQALGQGPQFIFQYYEEEERQRGNFPDRFSGHQFPNYSSELNVNALLLGDSALYLCASSLGDRGPDTQYFGPGTRLTVL.